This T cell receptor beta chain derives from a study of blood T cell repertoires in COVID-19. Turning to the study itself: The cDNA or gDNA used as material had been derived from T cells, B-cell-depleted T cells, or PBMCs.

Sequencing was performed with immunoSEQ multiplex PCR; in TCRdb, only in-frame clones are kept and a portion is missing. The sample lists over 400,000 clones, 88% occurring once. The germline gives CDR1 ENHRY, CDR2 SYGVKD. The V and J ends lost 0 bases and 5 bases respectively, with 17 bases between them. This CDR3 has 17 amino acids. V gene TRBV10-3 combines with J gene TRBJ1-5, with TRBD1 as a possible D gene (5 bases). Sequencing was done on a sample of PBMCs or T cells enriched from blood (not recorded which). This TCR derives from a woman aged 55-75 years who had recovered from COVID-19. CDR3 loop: CAISESMITGGDQPQHF. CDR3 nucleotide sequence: TGTGCCATCAGTGAGTCGATGATCACAGGCGGGGATCAGCCCCAGCATTTT.